The rows below give T cell receptor beta chains drawn from one sample of a study of OX40 agonist ivuxolimab in advanced cancers. Some clones are missing from TCRdb's copy, which holds only in-frame ones; the method was immunoSEQ multiplex PCR. This table holds 50,000 to 65,000 clones, 80% to 90% found once. Source: CD4+ or CD8+ T cells sorted from blood, taken in a trial of the OX40 agonist ivuxolimab. The receptor set was obtained from an adult with an advanced solid tumor such as melanoma, head and neck, liver or kidney cancer. CDR3s include the opening cysteine and the closing phenylalanine or tryptophan. Each record gives: J gene, clone size, CDR3 length, V gene, D gene, CDR3 DNA, CDR3 protein. The D gene is left open where the match is weak. Rows give clone size only sometimes, using once, few, many, or a class for an expanded clone.

>TRBJ2-6|NA|17|TRBV19|NA
TGTGCCAGTAGTATAGAGGGAGGGGGTACAGGGGCCAACGTCCTGACTTTC
CASSIEGGGTGANVLTF
>TRBJ2-7|NA|14|TRBV7-9|TRBD1
TGTGCCAGCAGCCCCGACAGGGGAAAAGACGAGCAGTACTTC
CASSPDRGKDEQYF
>TRBJ2-3|NA|14|TRBV5-1|NA
TGCGCCAGCAGCTTGGGGGGCCACACAGATACGCAGTATTTT
CASSLGGHTDTQYF
>TRBJ1-1|NA|13|TRBV30|TRBD1
TGTGCCTGGAAATACAGGGGGAGGACTGAAGCTTTCTTT
CAWKYRGRTEAFF
>TRBJ1-4|NA|11|TRBV28|NA
TGTGCCAGCAGTTTGGGAGAAAAACTGTTTTTT
CASSLGEKLFF
>TRBJ2-7|NA|14|TRBV5-1|NA
TGCGCCAGCTCACTCAGGGAAGGGTCCTACGAGCAGTACTTC
CASSLREGSYEQYF
>TRBJ2-1|once|15|TRBV7-3|TRBD1
TGTGCCAGCAGCCCAGGACAGGGGGCTCACAATGAGCAGTTCTTC
CASSPGQGAHNEQFF
>TRBJ2-2|NA|16|TRBV11-3|TRBD1
TGTGCCAGCAGCAAACGGGACAGGATTAACACCGGGGAGCTGTTTTTT
CASSKRDRINTGELFF
>TRBJ2-1|NA|16|TRBV28|TRBD1
TGTGCCAGCAGAGGTCGGCAGGGGGCGGTTTTTCTTGAGCAGTTCTTC
CASRGRQGAVFLEQFF
>TRBJ1-1|NA|15|TRBV11-3|NA
TGTGCCAGCAGCGCCGGGACGGGTTTGAACACTGAAGCTTTCTTT
CASSAGTGLNTEAFF
>TRBJ2-5|NA|15|TRBV6-1|TRBD2
TGTGCCAGCAGTGGCTCCGGGACTAGCGTGAAGACCCAGTACTTC
CASSGSGTSVKTQYF
>TRBJ1-2|NA|13|TRBV5-1|NA
TGCGCCAGCAGCCCCGGACAGAACTATGGCTACACCTTC
CASSPGQNYGYTF
>TRBJ1-4|NA|12|TRBV19|NA
TGTGCCAGTAGTATCCTGGGTGAAAAACTGTTTTTT
CASSILGEKLFF
>TRBJ2-1|few|15|TRBV2|TRBD2
TGTGCCAGCAGTGTTAAGCGGGGGATTGACAATGAGCAGTTCTTC
CASSVKRGIDNEQFF
>TRBJ1-2|NA|13|TRBV29-1|TRBD1
TGCAGCGTCCAACAGGGGGCCGACTATGGCTACACCTTC
CSVQQGADYGYTF
>TRBJ2-1|NA|17|TRBV5-1|TRBD2
TGCGCCAGCAGCTCCGTATTAACTAGCGGGGGGGCCGGTGAGCAGTTCTTC
CASSSVLTSGGAGEQFF
>TRBJ1-1|once|14|TRBV18|NA
TGTGCCAGCTCACCACCTGGACAGAACACTGAAGCTTTCTTT
CASSPPGQNTEAFF
>TRBJ2-5|NA|14|TRBV6-1|NA
TGTGCCAGCAGCGATTTAGGGAAAGGGGAGACCCAGTACTTC
CASSDLGKGETQYF
>TRBJ2-7|NA|13|TRBV10-2|NA
TGCGCCACCATCAAAGACATCTCCTACGAGCAGTACTTC
CATIKDISYEQYF
>TRBJ1-5|NA|15|TRBV30|NA
TGTGCCTGGAGTGTTGGGGCATTTAGCAATCAGCCCCAGCATTTT
CAWSVGAFSNQPQHF
>TRBJ2-2|NA|14|TRBV6-1|TRBD1
TGTGCCAGCAGCGCGAACAGGGGCGCCGGGGAGCTGTTTTTT
CASSANRGAGELFF
>TRBJ2-5|NA|14|TRBV5-1|NA
TGCGCCAGCAGCGGCGGACAGCCCCAAGAGACCCAGTACTTC
CASSGGQPQETQYF
>TRBJ1-1|NA|16|TRBV6-5|NA
TGTGCCAGCAGTTACTCGCCTTTTGGAGGGCGGCCTGAAGCTTTCTTT
CASSYSPFGGRPEAFF
>TRBJ1-2|few|13|TRBV28|NA
TGTGCCAGCAATGCTGACCATAACTATGGCTACACCTTC
CASNADHNYGYTF
>TRBJ2-3|NA|14|TRBV7-3|TRBD1
TGTGCCAGCAGCCCCCGACAGGGCTTGGATACGCAGTATTTT
CASSPRQGLDTQYF
>TRBJ2-7|NA|14|TRBV15|NA
TGTGCCACCAGCAGAGAACAGATCGGCTACGAGCAGTACTTC
CATSREQIGYEQYF
>TRBJ1-5|NA|12|TRBV19|NA
TGTGCCAGTGCGACGGCGCATCAGCCCCAGCATTTT
CASATAHQPQHF
>TRBJ2-1|NA|13|TRBV13|NA
TGTGCCAGCAGCCTCTCGGGAGACAATGAGCAGTTCTTC
CASSLSGDNEQFF
>TRBJ1-1|NA|13|TRBV6-6|NA
TGTGCCAGCAGGGAAATAGGAAACACTGAAGCTTTCTTT
CASREIGNTEAFF
>TRBJ1-2|NA|15|TRBV6-1|TRBD1
TGTGCCAGCAGTGGAACTAGACAGGGTCACTATGGCTACACCTTC
CASSGTRQGHYGYTF
>TRBJ2-2|NA|13|TRBV5-4|NA
TGTGCCAGCAGGAATATGGACAGCGGGGAGCTGTTTTTT
CASRNMDSGELFF
>TRBJ2-5|NA|15|TRBV7-6|NA
TGTGCCAGCAGCTCCGTACCCCGGGACGGAGGGACCCAGTACTTC
CASSSVPRDGGTQYF
>TRBJ1-1|few|14|TRBV5-1|TRBD1
TGCGCCAGCAGCTTGGGGACAGGGGACACTGAAGCTTTCTTT
CASSLGTGDTEAFF
>TRBJ1-2|NA|13|TRBV19|NA
TGTGCCAGTAGTCCGGGATCCGACTATGGCTACACCTTC
CASSPGSDYGYTF
>TRBJ2-5|NA|15|TRBV6-1|TRBD2
TGTGCCAGCAGCGAACCGGGACTAGCGACTGTTAGCCAGTACTTC
CASSEPGLATVSQYF
>TRBJ1-4|NA|14|TRBV5-5|TRBD1
TGTGCCAGCAGCCCGACAGGGGGTAATGAAAAACTGTTTTTT
CASSPTGGNEKLFF
>TRBJ2-1|NA|15|TRBV9|TRBD2
TGTGCCAGCAGCAGTCTAGCGGGGGATTTTGAGGAGCAGTTCTTC
CASSSLAGDFEEQFF